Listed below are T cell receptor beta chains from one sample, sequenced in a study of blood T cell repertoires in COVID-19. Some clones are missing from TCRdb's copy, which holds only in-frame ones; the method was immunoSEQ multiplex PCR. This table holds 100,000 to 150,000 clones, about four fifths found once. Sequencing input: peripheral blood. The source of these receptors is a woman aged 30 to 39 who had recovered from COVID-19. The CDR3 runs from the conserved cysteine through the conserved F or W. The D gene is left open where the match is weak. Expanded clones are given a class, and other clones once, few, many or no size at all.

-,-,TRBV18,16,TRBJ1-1,CASSPLGGMGNTEAFF,TGTGCCAGCTCACCGTTGGGGGGGATGGGGAACACTGAAGCTTTCTTT
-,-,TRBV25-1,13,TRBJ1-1,CASRPTGFAEAFF,TGTGCCAGCAGACCCACAGGGTTCGCTGAGGCTTTCTTT
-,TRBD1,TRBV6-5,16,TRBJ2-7,CASSYSGGTVSYEQYF,TGTGCCAGCAGTTACTCGGGTGGGACAGTCTCCTACGAGCAGTACTTC
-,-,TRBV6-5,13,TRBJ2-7,CASSYEWGHEQYF,TGTGCCAGCAGTTACGAGTGGGGCCACGAGCAGTACTTC
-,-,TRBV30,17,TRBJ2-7,CAWALTGEGPFSYEQYF,TGTGCCTGGGCCCTGACAGGGGAGGGACCTTTTTCCTACGAGCAGTACTTC
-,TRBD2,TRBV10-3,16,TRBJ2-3,CAISEDMGGATDTQYF,TGTGCCATCAGTGAAGATATGGGAGGGGCCACAGATACGCAGTATTTT
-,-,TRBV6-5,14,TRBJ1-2,CASRRGGVNYGYTF,TGTGCCAGCAGGAGGGGAGGAGTCAACTATGGCTACACCTTC
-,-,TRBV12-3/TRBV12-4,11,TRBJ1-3,CASSSTYTIYF,TGTGCCAGCAGCTCCACTTACACCATATATTTT
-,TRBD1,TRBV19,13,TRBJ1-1,CASSIVQTGATFF,TGTGCCAGTAGTATAGTTCAGACAGGGGCGACTTTCTTT
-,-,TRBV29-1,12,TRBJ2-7,CSVDTESYEQYF,TGCAGCGTTGACACAGAGTCCTACGAGCAGTACTTC
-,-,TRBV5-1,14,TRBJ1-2,CASSRTRQEDGYTF,TGCGCCAGCAGCCGCACCAGACAGGAGGATGGCTACACCTTC
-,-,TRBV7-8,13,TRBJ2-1,CASSLNRGNEQFF,TGTGCCAGCAGCTTGAACCGGGGGAATGAGCAGTTCTTC
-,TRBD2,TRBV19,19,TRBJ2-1,CARGLAGARGTYSYNEQFF,TGTGCCAGGGGACTAGCGGGAGCACGTGGTACTTACTCCTACAATGAGCAGTTCTTC
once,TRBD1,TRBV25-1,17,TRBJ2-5,CASSEITGTVSQETQYF,TGTGCCAGCAGTGAGATAACCGGGACAGTAAGCCAAGAGACCCAGTACTTC
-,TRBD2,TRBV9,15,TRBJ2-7,CASSVGGGPTYEQYF,TGTGCCAGCAGCGTGGGCGGGGGACCAACCTACGAGCAGTACTTC